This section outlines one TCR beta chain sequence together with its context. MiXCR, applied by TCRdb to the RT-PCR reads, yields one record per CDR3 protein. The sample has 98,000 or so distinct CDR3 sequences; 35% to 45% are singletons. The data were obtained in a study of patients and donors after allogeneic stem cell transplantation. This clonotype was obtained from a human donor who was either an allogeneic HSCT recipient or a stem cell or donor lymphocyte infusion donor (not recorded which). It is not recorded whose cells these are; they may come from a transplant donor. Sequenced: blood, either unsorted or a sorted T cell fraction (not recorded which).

CDR3 in DNA: TGCGCCAGCAGCCAAGACCTTCCAGCGGGAGGGGATCGTGAGCAGTTCTTC. Residues: CASSQDLPAGGDREQFF. V gene TRBV4-3 combines with J gene TRBJ2-1; 10 bases align to TRBD2. With 0 bases clipped from V and 9 bases from J, the junction kept 11 bases outside the gene matches. Per germline, CDR1 LGHNA and CDR2 YSLEER. The CDR3 consists of 17 residues.